This passage covers 11 T cell receptor beta chains from one sample sequenced in a study of shared clonotypes between healthy human individuals (dated by TCRdb to about 2020). Library preparation employed the immunoSEQ multiplex PCR assay. TCRdb provides this immuneACCESS table in a form limited to in-frame rearrangements. Some clones are lacking; in checked studies, under half of them reflect an unresolved V gene, and why the rest are absent is not known. Within this sample are 1,400,000 or so clones, with around 98.5% of them counted one time only. The ten largest clonotypes hold about 0.4% of the sample. The sequenced sample consisted of naive CD4+ T cells sorted from blood. This sample's cell subset or site label indicates: CD45RA+ positively selected. These receptors all stem from a man aged 25 to 40 in good health.

V is TRBV2 and J is TRBJ2-4, with D uncertain. Deletions cut 3 bases from V and 2 bases from J, with 8 bases between. Germline values: CDR1 SNHLY, CDR2 FYNNEI. This CDR3 region has 14 residues. The CDR3 protein is CASSDRTTKNIQYF. In DNA, the CDR3 is TGTGCCAGCAGTGATCGGACGACCAAAAACATTCAGTACTTC.

This chain links TRBV19 with TRBJ2-7; 10 positions agree with TRBD1. V lost 3 bases to trimming and J lost 5 bases; unmatched junction nucleotides: 7. The CDR3 covers 15 residues. The germline gives CDR1 LNHDA, CDR2 SQIVND (reference sequence). This CDR3 reads CASSISLTGGDEQYF. Written as DNA, the CDR3 is TGTGCCAGTAGTATTTCCTTGACAGGGGGCGACGAGCAGTACTTC.

The chain carries TRBV28 and TRBJ2-1; TRBD1 aligns across 8 bases. J was trimmed by 9 bases and V by 3 bases; bases with no gene match: 10. This CDR3 comprises 15 residues. Looked up from germline, CDR1 is MDHEN and CDR2 is SYDVKM. CDR3 protein: CASSFQGAIGGEQFF. CDR3 nucleotide sequence: TGTGCCAGCAGTTTTCAGGGGGCAATAGGCGGTGAGCAGTTCTTC.

The chain links TRBV28 to TRBJ2-3, with TRBD2 matching 11 bases. Trimming at V came to 5 bases and at J to 3 bases, leaving 7 bases not matched to a gene. The germline V gene encodes CDR1 MDHEN and CDR2 SYDVKM. The CDR3 sequence is 16 residues long. The DNA for the CDR3 is TGTGCCAGCAGTGGCCAGGGACTAGCGGAAACAGATACGCAGTATTTT. Its protein product is CASSGQGLAETDTQYF.

A note on this clone: The same CDR3 is also encoded by other DNA sequences in this sample. The chain links TRBV6-5 to TRBJ2-7; 11 nucleotides align to TRBD1. This CDR3 has 14 residues. The junction had 5 bases not matched to a gene; V was cut back by 6 bases and J by 4 bases. Germline loops: CDR1 MNHEY, CDR2 SVGAGI. CDR3 amino acids: CASSRGQGAYEQYF. For the CDR3, the DNA is TGTGCCAGCAGCCGAGGACAGGGGGCATACGAGCAGTACTTC.

This clone was observed a single time. The CDR3 here is CASSVGVGGELFF. As DNA, the CDR3 is TGTGCCAGCAGCGTGGGAGTCGGCGGGGAGCTGTTTTTT. The V and J genes are TRBV9 and TRBJ2-2; perhaps TRBD2 as D (5 bases). V was shortened by 2 bases and J by 7 bases, with 9 bases between the two germline ends. The CDR3 contains 13 residues. From germline, CDR1 is SGDLS and CDR2 YYNGEE.

The rearrangement links TRBV7-8 to TRBJ2-2; weak D call: TRBD2 (5 bases). Germline CDR1 is SGHVS and CDR2 is FQNEAQ. V gave up 0 bases and J gave up 5 bases, with 13 bases separating them. This CDR3 has 16 residues. The CDR3 reads CASSLAAGSATGELFF. CDR3 DNA sequence: TGTGCCAGCAGCTTAGCGGCGGGTTCTGCTACCGGGGAGCTGTTTTTT.

The chain carries TRBV4-3 and TRBJ2-1; no clear D gene. CDR3 size: 14 residues. V was trimmed by 0 bases and J by 6 bases, leaving 9 bases between them. Germline-derived CDR1 and CDR2 are LGHNA and YSLEER. The CDR3 protein is CASSQEGLGNEQFF. CDR3 DNA sequence: TGCGCCAGCAGCCAAGAAGGGTTGGGCAATGAGCAGTTCTTC.

This sequence joins TRBV10-3 and TRBJ1-1; no reliable D call. This CDR3 contains 13 residues. Germline V gene lookup returns CDR1 ENHRY and CDR2 SYGVKD. Trimming pared 5 bases from V and 6 bases from J, leaving 13 bases between. CDR3 sequence: CAISRAPRAEAFF. The CDR3 nucleotides read TGTGCCATCAGTCGGGCCCCGAGGGCTGAAGCTTTCTTT.

The rearrangement joins TRBV29-1 to TRBJ2-5, with 11 nucleotides matching TRBD1. The V gene end was trimmed by 4 bases and the J gene end by 4 bases; junction bases not matched to a gene: 8. CDR3 size: 15 residues. CDR1 SQVTM and CDR2 ANQGSEA come from the germline V gene. The DNA for the CDR3 is TGCAGCGTTGTACTTGGACAGGGGGCTTCAGAGACCCAGTACTTC. Translating it yields CSVVLGQGASETQYF.

CDR3 residues: CATSTGGQGEQFF. The CDR3 nucleotides read TGTGCCACCAGCACAGGAGGGCAAGGTGAGCAGTTCTTC. This chain links TRBV15 with TRBJ2-1; D is possibly TRBD2 (6 bases). Per germline, CDR1 LNHNV and CDR2 YYDKDF (reference sequence). V was pared by 4 bases and J by 9 bases, with 13 bases between. CDR3 length equals 13 residues.